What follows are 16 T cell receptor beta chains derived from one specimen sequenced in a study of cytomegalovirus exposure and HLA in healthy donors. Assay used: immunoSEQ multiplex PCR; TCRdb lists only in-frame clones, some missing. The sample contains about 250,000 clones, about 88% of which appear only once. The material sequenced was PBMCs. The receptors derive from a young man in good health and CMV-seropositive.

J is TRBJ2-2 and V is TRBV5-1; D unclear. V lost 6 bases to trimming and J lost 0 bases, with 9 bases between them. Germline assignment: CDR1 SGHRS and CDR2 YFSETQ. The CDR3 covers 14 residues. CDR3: CASKTLSNTGELFF. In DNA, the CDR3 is TGCGCCAGCAAAACCCTTTCGAACACCGGGGAGCTGTTTTTT.

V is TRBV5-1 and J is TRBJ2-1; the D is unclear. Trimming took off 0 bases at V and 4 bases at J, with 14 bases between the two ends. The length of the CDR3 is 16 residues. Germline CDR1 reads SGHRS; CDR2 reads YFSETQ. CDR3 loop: CASSLEPPISYNEQFF. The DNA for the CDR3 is TGCGCCAGCAGCTTGGAACCGCCTATCTCTTACAATGAGCAGTTCTTC.

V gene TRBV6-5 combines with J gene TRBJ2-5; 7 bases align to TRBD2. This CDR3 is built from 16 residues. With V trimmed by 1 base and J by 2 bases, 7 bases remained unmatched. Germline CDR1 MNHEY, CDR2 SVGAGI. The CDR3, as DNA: TGTGCCAGCAGTTACTTACTTCCCGGGAGGCAAGAGACCCAGTACTTC. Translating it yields CASSYLLPGRQETQYF.

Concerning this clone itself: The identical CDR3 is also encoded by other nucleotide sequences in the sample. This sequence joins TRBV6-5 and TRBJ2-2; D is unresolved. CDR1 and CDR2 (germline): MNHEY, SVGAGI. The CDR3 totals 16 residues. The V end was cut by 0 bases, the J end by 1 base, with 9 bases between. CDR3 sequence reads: CASSYSMGQNTGELFF. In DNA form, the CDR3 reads TGTGCCAGCAGTTACTCGATGGGCCAGAACACCGGGGAGCTGTTTTTT.

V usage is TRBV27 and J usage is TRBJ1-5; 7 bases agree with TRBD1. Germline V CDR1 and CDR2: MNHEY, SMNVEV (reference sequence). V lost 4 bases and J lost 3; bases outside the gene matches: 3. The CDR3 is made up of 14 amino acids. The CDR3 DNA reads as TGTGCCAGCAGTTCCGGGACAGTCAATCAGCCCCAGCATTTT. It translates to CASSSGTVNQPQHF.

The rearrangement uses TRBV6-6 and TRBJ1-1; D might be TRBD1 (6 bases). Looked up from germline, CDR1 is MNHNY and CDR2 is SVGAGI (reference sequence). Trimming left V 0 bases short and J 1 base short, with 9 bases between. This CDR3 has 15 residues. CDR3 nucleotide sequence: TGTGCCAGCAGTTACTCGGACAGTTCGAACACTGAAGCTTTCTTT. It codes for CASSYSDSSNTEAFF.

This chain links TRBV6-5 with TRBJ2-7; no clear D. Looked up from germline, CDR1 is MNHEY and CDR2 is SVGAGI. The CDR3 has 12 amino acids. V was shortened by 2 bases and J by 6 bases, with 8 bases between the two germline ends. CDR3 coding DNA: TGTGCCAGCAGTTACGAAGGGTCCGAGCAGTACTTC. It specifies CASSYEGSEQYF.

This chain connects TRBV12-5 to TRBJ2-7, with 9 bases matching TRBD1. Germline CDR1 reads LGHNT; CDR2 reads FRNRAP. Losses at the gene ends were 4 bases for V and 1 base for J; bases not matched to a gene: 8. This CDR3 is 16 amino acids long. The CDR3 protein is CASGSSPGTGSYEQYF. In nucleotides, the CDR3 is TGTGCTAGTGGTTCCTCACCCGGGACAGGGTCCTACGAGCAGTACTTC.

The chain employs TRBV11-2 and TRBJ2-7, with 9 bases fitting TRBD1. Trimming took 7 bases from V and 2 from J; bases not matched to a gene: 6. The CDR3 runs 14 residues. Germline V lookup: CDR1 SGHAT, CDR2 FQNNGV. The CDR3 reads CASNPGQGPYEQYF. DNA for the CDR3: TGTGCCAGCAACCCGGGACAGGGTCCCTACGAGCAGTACTTC.

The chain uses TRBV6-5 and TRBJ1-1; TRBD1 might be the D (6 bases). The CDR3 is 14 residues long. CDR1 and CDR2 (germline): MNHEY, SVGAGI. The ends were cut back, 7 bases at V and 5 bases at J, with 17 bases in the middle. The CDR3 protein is CASTPPGAGTEAFF. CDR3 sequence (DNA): TGTGCCAGCACCCCTCCGGGGGCAGGTACTGAAGCTTTCTTT.

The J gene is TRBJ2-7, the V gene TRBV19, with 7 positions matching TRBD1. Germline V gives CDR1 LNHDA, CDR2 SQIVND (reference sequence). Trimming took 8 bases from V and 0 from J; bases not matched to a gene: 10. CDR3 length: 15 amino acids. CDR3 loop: CASRPETGSSYEQYF. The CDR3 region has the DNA TGTGCCAGTCGGCCCGAGACAGGGTCCTCCTACGAGCAGTACTTC. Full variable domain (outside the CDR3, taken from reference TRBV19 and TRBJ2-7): DGGITQSPKYLFRKEGQNVTLSCEQNLNHDAMYWYRQDPGQGLRLIYYSQIVNDFQKGDIAEGYSVSREKKESFPLTVTSAQKNPTAFYLCASRPETGSSYEQYFGPGTRLTVT.

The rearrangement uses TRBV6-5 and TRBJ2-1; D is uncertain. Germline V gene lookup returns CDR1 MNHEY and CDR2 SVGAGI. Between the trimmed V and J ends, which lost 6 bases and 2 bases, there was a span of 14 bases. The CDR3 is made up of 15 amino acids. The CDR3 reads CASRMVHPTYNEQFF. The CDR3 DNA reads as TGTGCCAGCAGGATGGTCCATCCCACCTACAATGAGCAGTTCTTC.

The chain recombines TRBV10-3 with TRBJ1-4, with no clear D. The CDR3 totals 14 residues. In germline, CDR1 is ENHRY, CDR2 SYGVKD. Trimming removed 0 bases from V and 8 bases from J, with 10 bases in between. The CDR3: CAISESQTIEKLFF. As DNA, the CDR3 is TGTGCCATCAGTGAGTCGCAGACTATCGAAAAACTGTTTTTT.

The CDR3, as DNA: TGTGCCAGCAGCCAACACAGTTCCTCCTACGAGCAGTACTTC. Its translation: CASSQHSSSYEQYF. The rearrangement joins TRBV14 to TRBJ2-7; the D is unclear. This CDR3 comprises 14 residues. The germline V gene encodes CDR1 SGHDN and CDR2 FVKESK. V was shortened by 2 bases and J by 0 bases, with 8 bases between the two germline ends.

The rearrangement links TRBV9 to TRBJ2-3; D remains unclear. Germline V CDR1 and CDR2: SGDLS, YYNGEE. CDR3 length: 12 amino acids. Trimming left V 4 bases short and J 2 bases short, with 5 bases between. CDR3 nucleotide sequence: TGTGCCAGCAGCACACTCACAGATACGCAGTATTTT. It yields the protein CASSTLTDTQYF.

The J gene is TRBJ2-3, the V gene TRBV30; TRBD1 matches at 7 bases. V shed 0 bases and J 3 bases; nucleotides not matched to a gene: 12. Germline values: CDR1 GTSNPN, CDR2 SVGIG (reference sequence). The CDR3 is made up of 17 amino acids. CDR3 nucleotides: TGTGCCTGGAGTGTCCTTGAGGGACAGCAACTTACAGATACGCAGTATTTT. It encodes CAWSVLEGQQLTDTQYF.